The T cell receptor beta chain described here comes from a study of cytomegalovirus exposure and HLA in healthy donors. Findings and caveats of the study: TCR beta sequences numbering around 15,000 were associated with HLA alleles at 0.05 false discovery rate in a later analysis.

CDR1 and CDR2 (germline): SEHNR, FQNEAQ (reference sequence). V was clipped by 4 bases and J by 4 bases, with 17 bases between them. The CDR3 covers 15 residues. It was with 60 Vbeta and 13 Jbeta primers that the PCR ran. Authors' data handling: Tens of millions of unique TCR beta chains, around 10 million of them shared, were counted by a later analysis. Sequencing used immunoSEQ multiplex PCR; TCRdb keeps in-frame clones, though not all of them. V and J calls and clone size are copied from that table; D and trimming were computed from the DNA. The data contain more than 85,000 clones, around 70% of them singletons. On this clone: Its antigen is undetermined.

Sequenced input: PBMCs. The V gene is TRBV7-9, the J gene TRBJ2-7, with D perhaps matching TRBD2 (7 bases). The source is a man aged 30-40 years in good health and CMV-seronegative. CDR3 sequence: CASSSGGRGAYEQYF. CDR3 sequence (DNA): TGTGCCAGCAGCTCCGGAGGGAGGGGGGCTTACGAGCAGTACTTC.